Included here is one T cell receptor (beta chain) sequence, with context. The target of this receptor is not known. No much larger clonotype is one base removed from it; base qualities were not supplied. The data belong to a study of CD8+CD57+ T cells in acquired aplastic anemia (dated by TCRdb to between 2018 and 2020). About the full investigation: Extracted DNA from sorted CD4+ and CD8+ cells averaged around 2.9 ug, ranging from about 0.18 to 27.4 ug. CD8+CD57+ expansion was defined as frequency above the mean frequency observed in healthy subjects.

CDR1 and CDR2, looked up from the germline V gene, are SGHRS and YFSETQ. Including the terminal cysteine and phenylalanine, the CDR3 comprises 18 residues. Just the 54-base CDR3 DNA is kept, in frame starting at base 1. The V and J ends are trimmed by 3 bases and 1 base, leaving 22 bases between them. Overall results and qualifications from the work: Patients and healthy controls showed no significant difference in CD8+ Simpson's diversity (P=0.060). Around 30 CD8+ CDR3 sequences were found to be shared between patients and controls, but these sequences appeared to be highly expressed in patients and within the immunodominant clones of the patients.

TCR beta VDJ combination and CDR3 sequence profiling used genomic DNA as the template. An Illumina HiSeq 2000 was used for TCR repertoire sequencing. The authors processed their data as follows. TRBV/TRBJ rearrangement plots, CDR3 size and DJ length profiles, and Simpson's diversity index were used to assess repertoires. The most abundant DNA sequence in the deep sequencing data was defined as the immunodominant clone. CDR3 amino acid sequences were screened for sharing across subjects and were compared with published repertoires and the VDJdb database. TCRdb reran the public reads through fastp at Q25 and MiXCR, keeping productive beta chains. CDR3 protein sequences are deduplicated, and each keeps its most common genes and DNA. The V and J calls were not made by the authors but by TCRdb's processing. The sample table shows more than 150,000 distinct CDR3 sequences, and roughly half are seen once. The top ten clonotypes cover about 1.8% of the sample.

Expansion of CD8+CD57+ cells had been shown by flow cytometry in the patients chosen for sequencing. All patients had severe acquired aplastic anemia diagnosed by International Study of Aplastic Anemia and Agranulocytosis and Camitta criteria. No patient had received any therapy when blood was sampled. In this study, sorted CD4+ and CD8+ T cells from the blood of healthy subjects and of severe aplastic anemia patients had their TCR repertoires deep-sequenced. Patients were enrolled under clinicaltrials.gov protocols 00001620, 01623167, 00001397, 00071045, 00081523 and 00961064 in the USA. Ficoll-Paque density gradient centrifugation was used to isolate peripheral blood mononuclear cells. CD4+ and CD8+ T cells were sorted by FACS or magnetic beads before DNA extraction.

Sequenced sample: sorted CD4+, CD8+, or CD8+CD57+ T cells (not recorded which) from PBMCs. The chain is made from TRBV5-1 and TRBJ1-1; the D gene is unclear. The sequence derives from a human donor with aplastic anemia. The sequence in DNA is TGCGCCAGCAGCTCCAACTCGGCGGCAGGAACATCGAACACTGAAGCTTTCTTT. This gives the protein CASSSNSAAGTSNTEAFF.